This paragraph reports one TCR beta chain. Its antigen is unknown. Using unique molecular identifiers, the investigators prepared the TCRbeta library. One entry per CDR3 protein, called by TCRdb with MiXCR from the PCR reads. Of 330,000 or so distinct CDR3 sequences listed, about 7.3% are singletons. This specimen belongs to a study of T-cell reconstitution after alpha-beta-depleted transplantation in children. Study results and caveats: T-cell counts and diversity were attributed mostly to newly produced T cells one year after transplant.

The CDR3 runs 14 residues. Trimming stripped 8 bases from V and 3 bases from J, with 17 bases between. Germline values: CDR1 DFQATT, CDR2 SNEGSKA (reference sequence). The material was peripheral blood, obtained 360 days after TCRalphabeta/CD19-depleted stem cell transplant. The receptor's source is a female patient aged 2 to 10 who had a stem cell transplant for Fanconi anemia, so the T cells may come from the graft donor. V and J are TRBV20-1 and TRBJ2-1, with a tentative D call TRBD2 (6 bases). Here the CDR3 reads CSTDRGSGYNEQFF. CDR3 in DNA: TGCAGTACGGACCGAGGTAGCGGCTACAATGAGCAGTTCTTC.